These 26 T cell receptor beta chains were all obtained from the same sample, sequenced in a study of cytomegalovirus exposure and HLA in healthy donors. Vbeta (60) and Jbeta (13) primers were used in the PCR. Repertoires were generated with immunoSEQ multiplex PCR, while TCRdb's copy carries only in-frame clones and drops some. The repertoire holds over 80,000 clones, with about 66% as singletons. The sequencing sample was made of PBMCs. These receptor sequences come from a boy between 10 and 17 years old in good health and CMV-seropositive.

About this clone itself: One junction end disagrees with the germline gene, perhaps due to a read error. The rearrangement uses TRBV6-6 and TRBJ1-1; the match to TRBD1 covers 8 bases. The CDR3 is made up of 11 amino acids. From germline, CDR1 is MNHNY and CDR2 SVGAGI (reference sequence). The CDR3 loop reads CVAGGNTEAFF. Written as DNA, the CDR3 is TGCGTTGCAGGGGGCAACACTGAAGCTTTCTTT.

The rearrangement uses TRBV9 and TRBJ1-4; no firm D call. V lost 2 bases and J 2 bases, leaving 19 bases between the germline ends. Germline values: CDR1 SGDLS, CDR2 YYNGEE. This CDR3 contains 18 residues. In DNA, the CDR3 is TGTGCCAGCAGCGTCTCACCTCTCGGGTATTCGACTAATGAAAAACTGTTTTTT. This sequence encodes CASSVSPLGYSTNEKLFF. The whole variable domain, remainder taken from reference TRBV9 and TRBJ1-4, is DSGVTQTPKHLITATGQRVTLRCSPRSGDLSVYWYQQSLDQGLQFLIQYYNGEERAKGNILERFSAQQFPDLHSELNLSSLELGDSALYFCASSVSPLGYSTNEKLFFGSGTQLSVL.

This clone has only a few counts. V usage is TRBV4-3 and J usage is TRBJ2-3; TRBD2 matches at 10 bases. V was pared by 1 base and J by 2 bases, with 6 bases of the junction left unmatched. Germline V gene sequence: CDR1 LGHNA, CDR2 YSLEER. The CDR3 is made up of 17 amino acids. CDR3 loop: CASSQVKSGRDTDTQYF. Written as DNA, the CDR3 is TGCGCCAGCAGCCAAGTAAAGAGCGGGAGGGACACAGATACGCAGTATTTT.

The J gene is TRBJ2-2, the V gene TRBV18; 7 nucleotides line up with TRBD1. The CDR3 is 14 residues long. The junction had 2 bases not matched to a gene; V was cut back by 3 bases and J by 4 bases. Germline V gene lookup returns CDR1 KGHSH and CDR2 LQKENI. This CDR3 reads CASSPTGPTGELFF. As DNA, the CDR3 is TGTGCCAGCTCACCGACAGGGCCCACCGGGGAGCTGTTTTTT. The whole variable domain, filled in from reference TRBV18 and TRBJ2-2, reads NAGVMQNPRHLVRRRGQEARLRCSPMKGHSHVYWYRQLPEEGLKFMVYLQKENIIDESGMPKERFSAEFPKEGPSILRIQQVVRGDSAAYFCASSPTGPTGELFFGEGSRLTVL.

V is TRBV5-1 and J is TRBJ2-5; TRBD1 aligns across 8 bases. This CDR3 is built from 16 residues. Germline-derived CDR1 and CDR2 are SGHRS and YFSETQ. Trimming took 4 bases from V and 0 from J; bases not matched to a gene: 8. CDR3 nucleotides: TGCGCCAGCAGCATAACGACAGGGGCGAACCAAGAGACCCAGTACTTC. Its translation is CASSITTGANQETQYF.

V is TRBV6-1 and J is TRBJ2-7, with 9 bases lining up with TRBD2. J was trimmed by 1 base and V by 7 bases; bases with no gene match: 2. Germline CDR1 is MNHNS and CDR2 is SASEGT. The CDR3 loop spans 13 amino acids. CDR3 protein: CASNSGGSYEQYF. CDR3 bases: TGTGCCAGCAACAGCGGGGGGTCCTACGAGCAGTACTTC.

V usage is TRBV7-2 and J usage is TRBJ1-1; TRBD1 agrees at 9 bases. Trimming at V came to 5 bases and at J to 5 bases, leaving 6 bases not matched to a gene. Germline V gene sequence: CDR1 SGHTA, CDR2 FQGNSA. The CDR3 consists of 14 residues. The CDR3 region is CASSVRQGGTEAFF. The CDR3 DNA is TGTGCCAGCAGCGTCCGACAGGGGGGGACTGAAGCTTTCTTT. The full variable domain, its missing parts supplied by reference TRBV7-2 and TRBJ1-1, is GAGVSQSPSNKVTEKGKDVELRCDPISGHTALYWYRQSLGQGLEFLIYFQGNSAPDKSGLPSDRFSAERTGGSVSTLTIQRTQQEDSAVYLCASSVRQGGTEAFFGQGTRLTVV.

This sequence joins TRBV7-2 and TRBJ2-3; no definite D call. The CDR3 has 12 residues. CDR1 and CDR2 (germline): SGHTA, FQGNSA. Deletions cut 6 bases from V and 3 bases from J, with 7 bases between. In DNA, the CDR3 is TGTGCCAGCAGTTATAGAACAGATACGCAGTATTTT. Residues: CASSYRTDTQYF.

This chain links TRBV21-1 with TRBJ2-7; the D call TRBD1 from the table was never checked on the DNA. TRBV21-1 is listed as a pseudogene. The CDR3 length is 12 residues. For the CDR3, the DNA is TGTGCCAGCAGCAAAGGACAGTCCGAGCAGTACTTC. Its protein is CASSKGQSEQYF.

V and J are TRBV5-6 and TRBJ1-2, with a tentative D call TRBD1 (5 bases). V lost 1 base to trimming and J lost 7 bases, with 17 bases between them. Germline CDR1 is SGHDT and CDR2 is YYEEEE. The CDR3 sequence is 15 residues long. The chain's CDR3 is CASSLPGLPVTGYTF. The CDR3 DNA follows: TGTGCCAGCAGCTTGCCGGGACTTCCCGTGACTGGCTACACCTTC.

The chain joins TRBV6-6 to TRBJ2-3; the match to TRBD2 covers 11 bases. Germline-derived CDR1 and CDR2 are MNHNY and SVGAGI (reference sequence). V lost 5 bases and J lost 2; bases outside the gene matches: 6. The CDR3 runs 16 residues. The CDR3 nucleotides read TGTGCCAGCAGTACCCCTAGCGGGGGGCCCACAGATACGCAGTATTTT. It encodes CASSTPSGGPTDTQYF.

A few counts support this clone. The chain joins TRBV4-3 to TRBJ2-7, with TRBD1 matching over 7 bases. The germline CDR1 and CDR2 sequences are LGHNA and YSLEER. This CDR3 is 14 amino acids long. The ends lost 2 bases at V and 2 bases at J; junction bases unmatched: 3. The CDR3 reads CASSQPTGTYEQYF. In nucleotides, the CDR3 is TGCGCCAGCAGCCAACCGACAGGGACCTACGAGCAGTACTTC.

CDR3 protein: CASSFRGGSYEQYF. CDR3 bases: TGTGCCAGCAGTTTTCGTGGGGGGTCCTACGAGCAGTACTTC. The gene calls are TRBV28 and TRBJ2-7; the D gene is possibly TRBD2 (6 bases). Trimming pared 3 bases from V and 1 base from J, leaving 10 bases between. Germline values: CDR1 MDHEN, CDR2 SYDVKM. This CDR3 is built from 14 residues.

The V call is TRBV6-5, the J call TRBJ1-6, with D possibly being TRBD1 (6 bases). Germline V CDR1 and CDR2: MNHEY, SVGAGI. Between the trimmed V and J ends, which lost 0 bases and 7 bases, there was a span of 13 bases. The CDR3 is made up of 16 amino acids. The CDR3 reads CASSYSGLGTNSPLHF. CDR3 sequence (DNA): TGTGCCAGCAGTTACTCCGGTTTAGGGACAAATTCACCCCTCCACTTT.

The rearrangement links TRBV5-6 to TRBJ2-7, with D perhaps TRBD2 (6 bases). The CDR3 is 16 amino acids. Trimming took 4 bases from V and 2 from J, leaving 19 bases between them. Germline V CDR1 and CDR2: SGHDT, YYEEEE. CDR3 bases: TGTGCCAGCAGCCTCCGATCGGGACGGAGGGCCTACGAGCAGTACTTC. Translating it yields CASSLRSGRRAYEQYF. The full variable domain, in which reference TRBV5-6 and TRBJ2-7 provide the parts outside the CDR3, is DAGVTQSPTHLIKTRGQQVTLRCSPKSGHDTVSWYQQALGQGPQFIFQYYEEEERQRGNFPDRFSGHQFPNYSSELNVNALLLGDSALYLCASSLRSGRRAYEQYFGPGTRLTVT.

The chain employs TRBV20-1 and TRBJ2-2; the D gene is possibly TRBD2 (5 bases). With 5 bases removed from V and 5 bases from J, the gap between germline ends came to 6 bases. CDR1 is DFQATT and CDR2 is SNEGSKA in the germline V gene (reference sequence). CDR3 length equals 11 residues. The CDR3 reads CSAGETGELFF. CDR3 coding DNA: TGCAGTGCTGGGGAGACCGGGGAGCTGTTTTTT.

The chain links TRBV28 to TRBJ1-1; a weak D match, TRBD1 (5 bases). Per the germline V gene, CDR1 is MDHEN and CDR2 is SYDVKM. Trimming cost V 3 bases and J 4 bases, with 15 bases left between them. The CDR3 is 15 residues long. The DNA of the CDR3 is TGTGCCAGCAGTTTGTTAGGGGCGGTTGGCACTGAAGCTTTCTTT. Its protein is CASSLLGAVGTEAFF.

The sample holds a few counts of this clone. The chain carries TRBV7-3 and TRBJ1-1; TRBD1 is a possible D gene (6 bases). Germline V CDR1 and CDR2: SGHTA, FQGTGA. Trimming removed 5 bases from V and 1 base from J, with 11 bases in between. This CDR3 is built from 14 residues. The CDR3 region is CASSPGQTNTEAFF. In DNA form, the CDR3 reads TGTGCCAGCAGCCCCGGACAGACGAACACTGAAGCTTTCTTT.

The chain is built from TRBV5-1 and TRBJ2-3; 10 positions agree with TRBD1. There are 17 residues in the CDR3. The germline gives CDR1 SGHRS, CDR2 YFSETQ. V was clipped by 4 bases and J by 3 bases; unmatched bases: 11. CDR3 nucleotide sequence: TGCGCCAGCAGCCCGGAGATACCGGGACAGGGGACAGATACGCAGTATTTT. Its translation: CASSPEIPGQGTDTQYF.

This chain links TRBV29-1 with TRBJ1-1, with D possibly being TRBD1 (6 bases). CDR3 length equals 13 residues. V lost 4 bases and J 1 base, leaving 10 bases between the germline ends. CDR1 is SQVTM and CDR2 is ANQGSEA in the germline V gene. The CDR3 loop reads CSVARTENTEAFF. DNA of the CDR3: TGCAGCGTTGCAAGGACAGAGAACACTGAAGCTTTCTTT.

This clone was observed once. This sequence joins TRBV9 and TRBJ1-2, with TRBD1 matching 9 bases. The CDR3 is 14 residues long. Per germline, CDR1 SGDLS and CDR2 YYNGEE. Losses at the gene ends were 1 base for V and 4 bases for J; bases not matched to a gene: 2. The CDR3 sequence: CASSVTTGGYGYTF. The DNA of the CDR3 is TGTGCCAGCAGCGTAACGACAGGGGGCTATGGCTACACCTTC.

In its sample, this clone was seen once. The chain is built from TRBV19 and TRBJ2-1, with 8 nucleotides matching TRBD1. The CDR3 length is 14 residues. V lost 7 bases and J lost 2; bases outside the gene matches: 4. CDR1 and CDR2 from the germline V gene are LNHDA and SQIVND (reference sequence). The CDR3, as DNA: TGTGCCAGTACCCGACAGGGGCCCTACAATGAGCAGTTCTTC. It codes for CASTRQGPYNEQFF.

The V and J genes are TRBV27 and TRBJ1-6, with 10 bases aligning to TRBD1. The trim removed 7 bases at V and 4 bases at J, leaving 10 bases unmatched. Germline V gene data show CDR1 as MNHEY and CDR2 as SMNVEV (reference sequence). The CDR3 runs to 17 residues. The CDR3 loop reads CASKGDRGLGYNSPLHF. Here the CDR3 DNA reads TGTGCCAGCAAGGGGGACAGGGGTCTTGGTTATAATTCACCCCTCCACTTT.

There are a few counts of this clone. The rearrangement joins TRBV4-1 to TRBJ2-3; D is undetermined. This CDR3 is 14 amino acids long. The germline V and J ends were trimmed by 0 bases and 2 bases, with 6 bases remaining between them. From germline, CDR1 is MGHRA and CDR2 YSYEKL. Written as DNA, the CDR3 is TGCGCCAGCAGCCAAGACCAGGACACAGATACGCAGTATTTT. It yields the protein CASSQDQDTDTQYF.

This CDR3 is CASSTTTGGGEYTF. DNA of the CDR3: TGTGCCAGCAGTACGACGACAGGGGGCGGGGAGTACACCTTC. The chain is built from TRBV25-1 and TRBJ1-2; 10 bases align to TRBD1. Trimming removed 5 bases from V and 11 bases from J; junction bases left unmatched: 11. Germline CDR1 MGHDK, CDR2 SYGVNS. CDR3 length equals 14 residues.

The CDR3 DNA reads as TGTGCCAGCAGCGTAGAGGACAGGGGATACTATGGCTACACCTTC. The encoded protein is CASSVEDRGYYGYTF. This rearrangement joins TRBV9 to TRBJ1-2, with 9 nucleotides matching TRBD1. This CDR3 spans 15 amino acids. Germline loops: CDR1 SGDLS, CDR2 YYNGEE. The ends lost 0 bases at V and 3 bases at J; junction bases unmatched: 3. Using reference TRBV9 and TRBJ1-2 for the parts outside the CDR3, the full variable domain is DSGVTQTPKHLITATGQRVTLRCSPRSGDLSVYWYQQSLDQGLQFLIQYYNGEERAKGNILERFSAQQFPDLHSELNLSSLELGDSALYFCASSVEDRGYYGYTFGSGTRLTVV.